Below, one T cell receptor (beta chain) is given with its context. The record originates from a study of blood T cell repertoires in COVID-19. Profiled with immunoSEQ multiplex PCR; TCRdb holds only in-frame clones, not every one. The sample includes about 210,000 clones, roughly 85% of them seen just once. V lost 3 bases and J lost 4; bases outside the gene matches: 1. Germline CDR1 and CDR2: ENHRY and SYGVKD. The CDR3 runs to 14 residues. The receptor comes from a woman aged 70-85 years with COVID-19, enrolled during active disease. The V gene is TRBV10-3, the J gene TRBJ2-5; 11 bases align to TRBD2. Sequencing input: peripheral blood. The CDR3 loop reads CAISDLAGGETQYF. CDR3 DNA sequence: TGTGCCATCAGTGATCTAGCGGGAGGAGAGACCCAGTACTTC.